The following is a TCR beta chain sequence with its context. Original analysis: The authors estimated nucleated cell counts from reference gene primer amplification. Sequencing used immunoSEQ multiplex PCR; TCRdb keeps in-frame clones, though not all of them. V, J and clone size reflect that table, while D and trimming were determined from the DNA. The sample holds roughly 93,000 clones; more than 65% are singletons and the top ten take about 10%. This record comes from a study of blood T cell repertoires in COVID-19. Whole-study context: The origin of the acute and convalescent COVID-19 samples was the United States, Italy and Spain. T cells, B-cell-depleted T cells, or PBMCs supplied cDNA or gDNA.

The CDR3 sequence is 14 residues long. Germline CDR1 and CDR2: SGHDN and FVKESK. J was trimmed by 5 bases and V by 3 bases; bases with no gene match: 5. Input material: peripheral blood. The TCR was taken from a woman aged 80 or older with acute or convalescent COVID-19. The rearrangement joins TRBV14 to TRBJ1-1; 8 bases map to TRBD1. CDR3 sequence (DNA): TGTGCCAGCAGCCACAGGACAGGGAGGACTGAAGCTTTCTTT. Protein sequence: CASSHRTGRTEAFF. Complete variable domain (other parts from reference TRBV14 and TRBJ1-1): EAGVTQFPSHSVIEKGQTVTLRCDPISGHDNLYWYRRVMGKEIKFLLHFVKESKQDESGMPNNRFLAERTGGTYSTLKVQPAELEDSGVYFCASSHRTGRTEAFFGQGTRLTVV.